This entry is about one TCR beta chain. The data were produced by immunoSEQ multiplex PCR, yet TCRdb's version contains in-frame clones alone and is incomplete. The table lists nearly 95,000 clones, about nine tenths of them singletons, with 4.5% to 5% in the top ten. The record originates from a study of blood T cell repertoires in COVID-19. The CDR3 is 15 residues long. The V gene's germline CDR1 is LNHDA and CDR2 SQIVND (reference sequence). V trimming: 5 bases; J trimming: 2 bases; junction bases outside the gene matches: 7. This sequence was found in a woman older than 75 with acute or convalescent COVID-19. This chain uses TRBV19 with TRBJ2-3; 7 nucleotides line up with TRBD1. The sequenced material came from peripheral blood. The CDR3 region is CASSSGQFFTDTQYF. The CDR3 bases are TGTGCCAGTAGTTCGGGACAGTTCTTCACAGATACGCAGTATTTT.